Below, 8 T cell receptor beta chains from the same sample are listed, as sequenced in a study of cytomegalovirus exposure and HLA in healthy donors (dated by TCRdb to about 2017). Library preparation was by the immunoSEQ multiplex PCR assay. Sourced from immuneACCESS, this table was stored by TCRdb with only in-frame sequences that have V and J called. A share of the clones is absent; for the studies checked, an unresolved V gene accounts for under half, and the remainder has no known explanation. Here the sample has 120,000 to 150,000 clones; approximately 86% occur a single time. Of the sample, approximately 10% is held by the ten largest clones. Sequences were obtained from PBMCs. The receptors stem from a man younger than 35 in good health and CMV-seropositive.

The chain is built from TRBV25-1 and TRBJ1-6; D is unresolved. Trimming removed 2 bases at V and 8 bases at J, with 13 bases between. There are 15 residues in the CDR3. Germline CDR1 is MGHDK and CDR2 is SYGVNS. The CDR3 here is CASSETREADSPLHF. As DNA, the CDR3 is TGTGCCAGCAGTGAAACCCGGGAGGCGGATTCACCCCTCCACTTT.

The chain couples TRBV9 to TRBJ2-1; 9 nucleotides line up with TRBD2. J lost 2 bases, V lost 4 bases, and 1 base had no gene match. CDR3 size: 14 residues. Germline-derived CDR1 and CDR2 are SGDLS and YYNGEE. CDR3 in amino acids: CASSPSGTYNEQFF. DNA of the CDR3: TGTGCCAGCAGCCCTAGCGGGACCTACAATGAGCAGTTCTTC.

The chain uses TRBV5-4 and TRBJ2-7; TRBD2 agrees at 7 bases. Germline values: CDR1 SGHNT, CDR2 YYREEE (reference sequence). The CDR3 has 14 residues. The J segment lost 2 bases and the V segment lost 4 bases, leaving 6 bases of the junction unmatched. The DNA of the CDR3 is TGTGCCAGCAGCCGATCAGGGACTACCTACGAGCAGTACTTC. This encodes CASSRSGTTYEQYF.

The rearrangement joins TRBV18 to TRBJ1-1; TRBD1 might be the D (5 bases). Trimming cost V 9 bases and J 3 bases, with 14 bases left between them. The CDR3 spans 13 residues. Germline lookup yields CDR1 KGHSH and CDR2 LQKENI. The CDR3 sequence: CASSAGVDTEAFF. As DNA, the CDR3 is TGTGCCAGTTCTGCGGGGGTGGACACTGAAGCTTTCTTT.

The chain recombines TRBV11-3 with TRBJ2-7; weak D call: TRBD1 (6 bases). CDR3 length: 15 residues. Trimming cost V 2 bases and J 7 bases, with 18 bases left between them. Germline V gene data show CDR1 as SGHNT and CDR2 as YENEEA. CDR3 nucleotide sequence: TGTGCCAGCAGCTTAAACAGGGACCCACGGAGAGAGCAGTACTTC. Amino acid sequence: CASSLNRDPRREQYF.

This chain connects TRBV6-1 to TRBJ2-7; weak D call: TRBD1 (6 bases). The CDR3 is made up of 13 amino acids. CDR1 is MNHNS and CDR2 is SASEGT in the germline V gene. Trimming took off 7 bases at V and 3 bases at J, with 13 bases between the two ends. CDR3 DNA: TGTGCCAGCACAGGGGATAGGGACTACGAGCAGTACTTC. It yields the protein CASTGDRDYEQYF.

This clone was counted a single time. The rearrangement uses TRBV5-6 and TRBJ1-3; the D is unclear. Looked up from germline, CDR1 is SGHDT and CDR2 is YYEEEE. Trimming took off 2 bases at V and 0 bases at J, with 6 bases between the two ends. This CDR3 contains 14 residues. The CDR3, as DNA: TGTGCCAGCAGCTTCGACTTCTCTGGAAACACCATATATTTT. This encodes CASSFDFSGNTIYF. Based on the CDR3 plus reference TRBV5-6 and TRBJ1-3, the full variable domain is DAGVTQSPTHLIKTRGQQVTLRCSPKSGHDTVSWYQQALGQGPQFIFQYYEEEERQRGNFPDRFSGHQFPNYSSELNVNALLLGDSALYLCASSFDFSGNTIYFGEGSWLTVV.

The CDR3 bases are TGTGCCAGCAGCTTAGGGTTCGGAAGGACAGGGGCTAGGATGCAGCCCCAGCATTTT. Translated: CASSLGFGRTGARMQPQHF. The chain carries TRBV11-2 and TRBJ1-5; 9 bases map to TRBD1. The germline V gene encodes CDR1 SGHAT and CDR2 FQNNGV. With 1 base clipped from V and 7 bases from J, the junction kept 17 bases outside the gene matches. The CDR3 totals 19 residues.